The following is a T cell receptor beta chain sequence with its context. No antigen is known for it. In the same sample, other DNA sequences code for this CDR3. This record comes from a study of Ad26.COV2.S vaccination and SARS-CoV-2 variants. Background on the study: Donor joined the COV1001 Ad26.COV2.S trial arm. Ad26.COV2.S shots went into the muscle once or twice, 56 days apart.

The assay was immunoSEQ multiplex PCR, and TCRdb's table has in-frame clones only and misses some. Of nearly 400,000 clones detected, approximately 89% appear once; the ten largest clones hold 1.5% to 2%. The sample's treatment: 15 to 20 received Ad26.COV2.S at low or high dose, single or two shots; several received placebo; per-sample allocation not given. Following the first vaccine or placebo injection, samples were taken on day 63. Vaccine was an Ad26 vector expressing Wuhan-strain SARS-CoV-2 spike. CDR3 length: 14 residues. Germline-derived CDR1 and CDR2 are SGDLS and YYNGEE. V lost 0 bases, J lost 2 bases, and 6 bases lay in between. Findings and limits, study-wide: Placebo recipients trailed vaccine recipients in spike-specific TCR breadth.

The TCR comes from a person between 18 and 65 years old who received the Ad26.COV2.S COVID-19 vaccine or a placebo. The sequenced sample was peripheral blood, obtained in a trial of Ad26.COV2.S vaccine versus placebo. The chain has TRBV9 and TRBJ1-3; D call uncertain. CDR3 residues: CASSVAAAGNTIYF. DNA of the CDR3: TGTGCCAGCAGCGTAGCAGCGGCTGGAAACACCATATATTTT.